The clone carrying this T cell receptor (beta chain) was counted ten times or more. Authors' processing steps: Amplifying reference gene primers gave estimates of nucleated cell counts. The table came from immunoSEQ multiplex PCR; TCRdb's copy has only in-frame clones and leaves some out. The V and J calls and clone size come from that table; D and trimming were worked out from the DNA. Of approximately 100,000 clones listed, 65% to 90% are singletons. This sample was included in a study of blood T cell repertoires in COVID-19. Study as a whole: Samples taken during acute and convalescent COVID-19 were collected in the United States, Italy and Spain. T cells, B-cell-depleted T cells, or PBMCs supplied cDNA or gDNA.

In germline, CDR1 is MNHEY, CDR2 SMNVEV (reference sequence). V lost 5 bases to trimming and J lost 3 bases; unmatched junction nucleotides: 9. The CDR3 spans 15 residues. This TCR was sampled from a woman of 80 years or more with active or convalescent COVID-19. The sequenced sample was peripheral blood. V is TRBV27 and J is TRBJ2-7, with 8 bases lining up with TRBD1. This CDR3 reads CASSQGTGPFYEQYF. The CDR3 DNA follows: TGTGCCAGCAGTCAGGGGACAGGTCCCTTCTACGAGCAGTACTTC.